This entry lists 29 T cell receptor beta chains sequenced from one sample in a study of tumor and adjacent non-tumor tissue in lung cancer. The template was RNA from unsorted bulk tissue. The library came from three nested PCR rounds adapted from ARM-PCR protocols. TCRdb re-called the multiplex PCR reads through MiXCR, storing one row per CDR3 protein. This sample yields under 150,000 distinct CDR3 sequences, of which roughly 66% are seen a single time; about 18% belongs to the top ten. The specimen was lung tumor tissue. The receptors were sampled from a man between 60 and 75 years old with small cell lung cancer.

The CDR3, as DNA: TGTGCCAGCAGCGCCCAGGCAAGCACTGAAGCTTTCTTT. Its protein product is CASSAQASTEAFF. This chain links TRBV7-8 with TRBJ1-1; D ambiguous. V lost 5 bases and J 4 bases, leaving 11 bases between the germline ends. Germline assignment: CDR1 SGHVS and CDR2 FQNEAQ. The CDR3 is made up of 13 amino acids.

The V gene is TRBV5-1, the J gene TRBJ2-1; a weak D match, TRBD2 (6 bases). From germline, CDR1 is SGHRS and CDR2 YFSETQ. The CDR3 is 16 residues long. Trimming pared 0 bases from V and 4 bases from J, leaving 14 bases between. The CDR3: CASSLEIQAGYNEQFF. CDR3 nucleotide sequence: TGCGCCAGCAGCTTGGAGATACAAGCGGGTTACAATGAGCAGTTCTTC.

This clonotype was counted a few times. The chain combines TRBV20-1 with TRBJ2-5; D not certain. Trimming left V 3 bases short and J 7 bases short, with 12 bases between. The CDR3 spans 12 residues. CDR1 is DFQATT and CDR2 is SNEGSKA in the germline V gene (reference sequence). CDR3 bases: TGCAGTGCTAGCTTGGACCTTGGGACCCAGTACTTC. It translates to CSASLDLGTQYF.

V is TRBV5-1 and J is TRBJ2-5; D not certain. The V and J ends lost 0 bases and 3 bases respectively, with 6 bases between them. This CDR3 has 13 residues. Germline-derived CDR1 and CDR2 are SGHRS and YFSETQ. This chain's CDR3 is CASSLGVEETQYF. In DNA form, the CDR3 reads TGCGCCAGCAGCTTGGGAGTCGAAGAGACCCAGTACTTC.

V is TRBV6-1 and J is TRBJ2-1, with TRBD2 as a possible D gene (6 bases). V was trimmed by 2 bases and J by 3 bases, leaving 11 bases between them. The CDR3 runs 15 residues. CDR1 is MNHNS and CDR2 is SASEGT in the germline V gene. The CDR3 DNA reads as TGTGCCAGCAGTGAAACCGCGCGGGGCTACAATGAGCAGTTCTTC. Its protein is CASSETARGYNEQFF.

The rearrangement uses TRBV19 and TRBJ1-5; D is unclear. V gave up 10 bases and J gave up 0 bases, with 16 bases separating them. The germline gives CDR1 LNHDA, CDR2 SQIVND (reference sequence). The CDR3 contains 15 residues. CDR3 loop: CANSTIRVSNQPQHF. The DNA for the CDR3 is TGTGCCAATAGCACTATCCGGGTTAGCAATCAGCCCCAGCATTTT.

Regarding this clonotype: A much larger clone is a single base away; this may be a read error. This chain links TRBV6-1 with TRBJ2-5, with D maybe TRBD1 (5 bases). The CDR3 loop spans 14 amino acids. Trimming stripped 3 bases from V and 7 bases from J, with 15 bases between. From germline, CDR1 is MNHNS and CDR2 SASEGT. The CDR3 nucleotides read TGTGCCAGCAGTGATGCTCCGGAAGGGGTGACCCAGTACTTC. Protein sequence: CASSDAPEGVTQYF.

The V and J genes are TRBV30 and TRBJ2-6; D gene ambiguous. Germline V gene sequence: CDR1 GTSNPN, CDR2 SVGIG (reference sequence). The germline V and J ends were trimmed by 0 bases and 4 bases, with 4 bases remaining between them. The CDR3 contains 13 residues. CDR3 coding DNA: TGTGCCTGGAGTGTAAAAGGGGCCAACGTCCTGACTTTC. It codes for CAWSVKGANVLTF.

As regards this clonotype: It may be a read error: a sequence one base away is much more abundant. V usage is TRBV5-4 and J usage is TRBJ2-5, with D perhaps matching TRBD2 (5 bases). The length of the CDR3 is 14 residues. CDR1 is SGHNT, CDR2 YYREEE, per germline (reference sequence). CDR3: CASSLVRVQDTQYF. DNA for the CDR3: TGTGCCAGCAGCTTGGTGAGGGTCCAAGATACCCAGTACTTC.

As for this clonotype: Given the absence of the conserved phenylalanine or tryptophan at the CDR3 end, a read error is likely. It is unclear where the CDR3 begins or ends on the DNA, so no DNA is shown, and the CDR3 is as TCRdb lists it. This sequence joins TRBV20-1 and TRBJ1-2. 13 amino acids form the CDR3, both terminal residues included. The germline V gene encodes CDR1 DFQATT and CDR2 SNEGSKA (reference sequence). CDR3 residues: CSASDPSSYGHTS.

In the case of this clonotype: At one end, the junction sequence differs from germline, possibly due to a read error. The V gene is TRBV6-1, the J gene TRBJ1-1; 9 bases are a match to TRBD1. CDR3 length: 14 amino acids. Germline CDR1 and CDR2: MNHNS and SASEGT. The CDR3 loop is CVSSLQGAQGEDFF. The CDR3 region has the DNA TGTGTCAGCTCCCTACAGGGGGCCCAGGGTGAAGATTTCTTT.

Notes on this clonotype: The junction departs from germline at one end; a sequencing error may be responsible. CDR3 DNA: TGCAGTGCTTATAGCGGGAAGAGCACCCGGGAGCTGTTTTTT. Its translation: CSAYSGKSTRELFF. The chain uses TRBV20-1 and TRBJ2-2; the match to TRBD2 covers 8 bases. Germline V gene data show CDR1 as DFQATT and CDR2 as SNEGSKA (reference sequence). This CDR3 spans 14 amino acids.

This clonotype is medium-sized. This rearrangement joins TRBV11-2 to TRBJ2-7, with D unresolved. V lost 4 bases and J 4 bases, leaving 8 bases between the germline ends. Germline values: CDR1 SGHAT, CDR2 FQNNGV. The length of the CDR3 is 12 residues. As DNA, the CDR3 is TGTGCCAGCAGCTCCACGCCATACGAGCAGTACGTC. It encodes CASSSTPYEQYV.

A word on this clonotype: A much larger clone lies a single base off, so this may be a read error. The chain combines TRBV11-1 with TRBJ2-3; TRBD2 is a possible D gene (5 bases). The germline gives CDR1 SGHAT, CDR2 FQDESV (reference sequence). The CDR3 runs to 13 residues. The CDR3 region has the DNA TGTGCCAGCAGCTTAGCGGCCGGGGATACGCGGTATTTT. It encodes CASSLAAGDTRYF.

A remark on this clonotype: The junction departs from germline at one end; a sequencing error may be responsible. The V call is TRBV29-1, the J call TRBJ2-3; D is undetermined. Germline assignment: CDR1 SQVTM and CDR2 ANQGSEA. This CDR3 has 14 residues. CDR3 protein: CSVGVQTNTDTQYF. As DNA, the CDR3 is TGCAGTGTTGGGGTGCAGACAAACACAGATACGCAGTATTTT.

This clonotype was counted at least ten times. This chain uses TRBV20-1 with TRBJ2-4, with D hard to call. V lost 5 bases, J lost 8 bases, and 19 bases lay in between. Germline V lookup: CDR1 DFQATT, CDR2 SNEGSKA (reference sequence). The CDR3 runs to 14 residues. In DNA form, the CDR3 reads TGCAGTGCTCGACACTCGGGCCCTGGGGACATTCAGTACTTC. It is translated as CSARHSGPGDIQYF.

CDR3 sequence: CSVPSTLYNEQFF. For the CDR3, the DNA is TGCAGCGTCCCTAGCACTCTCTACAATGAGCAGTTCTTC. V and J are TRBV29-1 and TRBJ2-1; D might be TRBD2 (5 bases). Germline-derived CDR1 and CDR2 are SQVTM and ANQGSEA. This CDR3 comprises 13 residues. V was shortened by 6 bases and J by 3 bases, with 12 bases between the two germline ends.

Worth noting for this clonotype: At one boundary the junction diverges from the germline segment, which might be a read error. The genes are TRBV20-1 and TRBJ2-7; a weak D match, TRBD2 (6 bases). Germline V gives CDR1 DFQATT, CDR2 SNEGSKA (reference sequence). The CDR3 runs 15 residues. In DNA, the CDR3 is TGCAGTGCCATGGCGGGGATAGCCGATTCCTATGAGCAGTACTTC. Its translation: CSAMAGIADSYEQYF.

The chain has TRBV6-5 and TRBJ2-3, with TRBD2 as a possible D gene (5 bases). V was pared by 6 bases and J by 3 bases, with 19 bases between. This CDR3 spans 16 amino acids. From germline, CDR1 is MNHEY and CDR2 SVGAGI. This chain's CDR3 is CASRPRTLTITDTQYF. The DNA of the CDR3 is TGTGCCAGCAGACCTCGGACTCTTACCATTACAGATACGCAGTATTTT.

The sample holds one count of this clonotype. The V gene is TRBV20-1, the J gene TRBJ1-5, with D maybe TRBD1 (6 bases). Germline V lookup: CDR1 DFQATT, CDR2 SNEGSKA (reference sequence). The germline V and J ends were trimmed by 6 bases and 1 base, with 13 bases remaining between them. There are 14 residues in the CDR3. The CDR3 nucleotides are TGCAGTGCCACGGGGGCCAGGAGCAATCAGCCCCAGCATTTT. Encoded protein: CSATGARSNQPQHF.

On this clonotype: As the CDR3 is not closed by the conserved phenylalanine or tryptophan, this likely results from a read error. The chain couples TRBV28 to TRBJ2-3, with 10 bases matching TRBD2. The J segment lost 8 bases and the V segment lost 9 bases, leaving 14 bases of the junction unmatched. Germline CDR1 reads MDHEN; CDR2 reads SYDVKM. The CDR3 length is 15 residues. CDR3 in DNA: TGTGCCAGTAGGGTGGGAGCGGGAGGGCCTAGTACGCAGTATTAT. Translation gives CASRVGAGGPSTQYY.

This clonotype occurred many times. This chain links TRBV11-2 with TRBJ2-5; no clear D gene. From germline, CDR1 is SGHAT and CDR2 FQNNGV. CDR3 size: 14 residues. V was shortened by 0 bases and J by 1 base, with 6 bases between the two germline ends. CDR3 sequence reads: CASSLEAPQETQYF. CDR3 sequence (DNA): TGTGCCAGCAGCTTAGAGGCCCCCCAAGAGACCCAGTACTTC. Filled out from reference TRBV11-2 and TRBJ2-5, the complete variable domain reads EAGVAQSPRYKIIEKRQSVAFWCNPISGHATLYWYQQILGQGPKLLIQFQNNGVVDDSQLPKDRFSAERLKGVDSTLKIQPAKLEDSAVYLCASSLEAPQETQYFGPGTRLLVL.

On this clonotype: One end of the junction does not line up with germline, which may come from a read error. The CDR3 DNA follows: TGTGCCAGCAGGCGGCAGGGCAACACCGGGGAGCTGCTTTTT. Its translation is CASRRQGNTGELLF. The rearrangement uses TRBV6-5 and TRBJ2-2, with D perhaps TRBD1 or TRBD2 (5 bases each). From germline, CDR1 is MNHEY and CDR2 SVGAGI. This CDR3 region has 14 residues.

Comments on this clonotype: One end of the junction fails to match germline, which may point to a read error. CDR3 bases: TGTACCAGCAGTTTCTTGGGACAACGCGCCGCGGGCAATGAGCAGTTCTTC. It translates to CTSSFLGQRAAGNEQFF. The chain couples TRBV6-6 to TRBJ2-1, with TRBD1 as a possible D gene (6 bases). The CDR3 runs to 17 residues. The germline CDR1 and CDR2 sequences are MNHNY and SVGAGI (reference sequence).

As concerns this clonotype: Just one base apart from a much larger clone, this may be a read error. The CDR3 DNA reads TGTGTCAGCAGCCCTACTCCTAGCGTGCCATTGGAGACCCAGTACTTC. It is translated as CVSSPTPSVPLETQYF. The rearrangement joins TRBV11-2 to TRBJ2-5, with TRBD2 as a possible D gene (6 bases). The CDR3 sequence is 16 residues long. CDR1 is SGHAT and CDR2 is FQNNGV in the germline V gene. Together with reference TRBV11-2 and TRBJ2-5, the CDR3 gives the full variable domain: EAGVAQSPRYKIIEKRQSVAFWCNPISGHATLYWYQQILGQGPKLLIQFQNNGVVDDSQLPKDRFSAERLKGVDSTLKIQPAKLEDSAVYLCVSSPTPSVPLETQYFGPGTRLLVL.

With regard to this clonotype: This could be a read error, since a much larger clone is one nucleotide away. The chain links TRBV30 to TRBJ2-1, with 7 bases that match TRBD2. The CDR3 is made up of 14 amino acids. Germline loops: CDR1 GTSNPN, CDR2 SVGIG (reference sequence). CDR3 in DNA: TGTCCCTGGAGTGTGGGCGGGGGACGCAATGAGCAGTTCTTC. Its protein is CPWSVGGGRNEQFF. Combining the CDR3 with reference TRBV30 and TRBJ2-1 gives the whole variable domain SQTIHQWPATLVQPVGSPLSLECTVEGTSNPNLYWYRQAAGRGLQLLFYSVGIGQISSEVPQNLSASRPQDRQFILSSKKLLLSDSGFYLCPWSVGGGRNEQFFGPGTRLTVL.

The gene calls are TRBV11-2 and TRBJ2-5, with 7 bases that match TRBD1. There are 14 residues in the CDR3. V gave up 6 bases and J gave up 8 bases; unmatched junction bases: 12. Germline V gene sequence: CDR1 SGHAT, CDR2 FQNNGV. CDR3 coding DNA: TGTGCCAGCAGTTTGCTGGGACAGCTAGATACCCAGTACTTC. Amino acid sequence: CASSLLGQLDTQYF.

As for this clonotype: With a much larger clone just one base away, this may be a read error. The V gene is TRBV20-1, the J gene TRBJ2-5; tentative D call: TRBD2 (7 bases). The CDR3 runs 15 residues. Germline CDR1 and CDR2: DFQATT and SNEGSKA (reference sequence). V lost 3 bases and J 7 bases, leaving 21 bases between the germline ends. CDR3 amino acids: CSARRGGVRLGTQYF. CDR3 bases: TGCAGTGCTAGGAGGGGGGGAGTGCGGTTGGGGACCCAGTACTTC.

Regarding this clonotype: A single base separates this from a much larger clone, so it may be a read error. The chain carries TRBV5-5 and TRBJ2-5, with D tentatively TRBD1 (6 bases). Germline values: CDR1 SGHKS, CDR2 YYEKEE (reference sequence). Trimming took 4 bases from V and 5 from J, leaving 12 bases between them. This CDR3 spans 13 amino acids. In nucleotides, the CDR3 is TGTGCCAGCAGCGGGACATGGGCCGAGACCCAGTACTTC. This encodes CASSGTWAETQYF. Supplemented by reference TRBV5-5 and TRBJ2-5, the full variable domain reads DAGVTQSPTHLIKTRGQQVTLRCSPISGHKSVSWYQQVLGQGPQFIFQYYEKEERGRGNFPDRFSARQFPNYSSELNVNALLLGDSALYLCASSGTWAETQYFGPGTRLLVL.